Each of the 29 T cell receptor beta chains below was sequenced from the same sample in a study of identical twins. TCRdb re-called the 5' RACE reads with MiXCR, one entry per CDR3 protein. Here the sample spans hundreds of thousands of distinct CDR3 sequences, over 15% being singletons. The sample was also linked to a second study, of T cells expressing NK-cell markers.

Material for sequencing was PBMCs. These receptor sequences come from a woman younger than 35 in good health.

The count of this clonotype is one. This chain connects TRBV6-5 to TRBJ1-2; D unresolved. The V and J ends lost 2 bases and 0 bases respectively, with 7 bases between them. The germline CDR1 and CDR2 sequences are MNHEY and SVGAGI. This CDR3 spans 14 amino acids. Written as DNA, the CDR3 is TGTGCCAGCAGTTACCGGACTACTAACTATGGCTACACCTTC. As protein: CASSYRTTNYGYTF.

The chain has TRBV7-2 and TRBJ1-2; perhaps TRBD1 as D (5 bases). Looked up from germline, CDR1 is SGHTA and CDR2 is FQGNSA. V was trimmed by 1 base and J by 7 bases, leaving 16 bases between them. The CDR3 is made up of 15 amino acids. DNA for the CDR3: TGTGCCAGCAGCTTAGGGGACCTTATGGGGAGTGGCTACACCTTC. Translation: CASSLGDLMGSGYTF. The full variable domain, its missing parts supplied by reference TRBV7-2 and TRBJ1-2, is GAGVSQSPSNKVTEKGKDVELRCDPISGHTALYWYRQSLGQGLEFLIYFQGNSAPDKSGLPSDRFSAERTGGSVSTLTIQRTQQEDSAVYLCASSLGDLMGSGYTFGSGTRLTVV.

There are a few counts of this clonotype. The rearrangement uses TRBV15 and TRBJ2-2; D remains ambiguous. V was clipped by 2 bases and J by 2 bases, with 6 bases between them. CDR1 is LNHNV, CDR2 YYDKDF, per germline (reference sequence). This CDR3 is 14 amino acids long. In DNA form, the CDR3 reads TGTGCCACCAGCAGACGGGTTAACACCGGGGAGCTGTTTTTT. It specifies CATSRRVNTGELFF.

In DNA, the CDR3 is TGTGCCAGCAGCTTCAGGACTGCCTACAATGAGCAGTTCTTC. Its translation is CASSFRTAYNEQFF. The chain joins TRBV5-8 to TRBJ2-1; a weak D match, TRBD2 (5 bases). Germline V gene lookup returns CDR1 SGHTS and CDR2 YDEGEE. V dropped 2 bases and J dropped 2 bases, with 8 bases sitting between them. The CDR3 extends over 14 amino acids.

The rearrangement uses TRBV18 and TRBJ2-7; the D is unclear. Per germline, CDR1 KGHSH and CDR2 LQKENI. The V gene lost 3 bases and the J gene lost 3 bases, with 15 bases spanning the gap. The CDR3 totals 15 residues. The CDR3 nucleotides are TGTGCCAGCTCACCCGGACGGGTAGGGTACTACGAGCAGTACTTC. Its protein product is CASSPGRVGYYEQYF.

This clonotype came up many times. The chain combines TRBV20-1 with TRBJ1-1; no reliable D call. The V gene's germline CDR1 is DFQATT and CDR2 SNEGSKA (reference sequence). This CDR3 is 12 amino acids long. Trimming shortened V by 0 bases and J by 6 bases, and 8 bases separated the two germline ends. The CDR3 nucleotides are TGCAGTGCTAGAGACCTGGGCCCTGAAGCTTTCTTT. The encoded protein is CSARDLGPEAFF.

V and J are TRBV5-1 and TRBJ2-3; 7 nucleotides match TRBD1. In germline, CDR1 is SGHRS, CDR2 YFSETQ. This CDR3 spans 14 amino acids. With 5 bases clipped from V and 4 bases from J, the junction kept 7 bases outside the gene matches. This CDR3 reads CASRSTGEPDTQYF. The CDR3 DNA reads as TGCGCCAGCAGGAGTACAGGGGAGCCAGATACGCAGTATTTT.

This clonotype was seen a handful of times. The rearrangement joins TRBV29-1 to TRBJ2-3; 7 nucleotides match TRBD2. The V and J ends lost 6 bases and 5 bases, in that order; junction bases with no gene match: 11. Germline lookup yields CDR1 SQVTM and CDR2 ANQGSEA. The CDR3 is 14 residues long. CDR3 DNA: TGCAGCGTGGAGACTAGCCTCGGGGTAGATACGCAGTATTTT. Translation gives CSVETSLGVDTQYF.

This clonotype has a single count. This chain connects TRBV7-6 to TRBJ2-5; 10 bases align to TRBD2. The J segment lost 5 bases and the V segment lost 5 bases, leaving 11 bases of the junction unmatched. Germline V gene sequence: CDR1 SGHVS, CDR2 FNYEAQ. CDR3 length: 16 residues. The CDR3 DNA reads as TGTGCCAGCAGCGAAGGGCTAGCGGGAGTTGGTGAGACCCAGTACTTC. As protein: CASSEGLAGVGETQYF.

This clonotype has only one observation. This chain connects TRBV11-3 to TRBJ2-2, with D uncertain. Deletions cut 4 bases from V and 4 bases from J, with 13 bases between. The CDR3 sequence is 15 residues long. CDR1 and CDR2 (germline): SGHNT, YENEEA. The CDR3 DNA reads as TGTGCCAGCAGCTCACAGAGAGTAGCCACCGGGGAGCTGTTTTTT. This translates into CASSSQRVATGELFF.

The genes are TRBV4-1 and TRBJ2-7; 8 nucleotides agree with TRBD2. The CDR3 length is 16 residues. Germline CDR1 MGHRA, CDR2 YSYEKL. The J segment lost 3 bases and the V segment lost 0 bases, leaving 7 bases of the junction unmatched. The CDR3 DNA follows: TGCGCCAGCAGCCAAGACGGAATAGCGGGACACTACGAGCAGTACTTC. Its protein is CASSQDGIAGHYEQYF.

The V and J genes are TRBV6-1 and TRBJ2-2, with 9 bases fitting TRBD2. Germline V gives CDR1 MNHNS, CDR2 SASEGT. The CDR3 is made up of 15 amino acids. Trimming removed 6 bases from V and 1 base from J; junction bases left unmatched: 3. As DNA, the CDR3 is TGTGCCAGCAGGAAAGCGGGGGGGAACACCGGGGAGCTGTTTTTT. Its protein is CASRKAGGNTGELFF.

The chain recombines TRBV24-1 with TRBJ2-3, with no clear D. Trimming removed 3 bases from V and 2 bases from J, with 11 bases in between. The CDR3 covers 15 residues. Germline V gene lookup returns CDR1 KGHDR and CDR2 SFDVKD. Written as DNA, the CDR3 is TGTGCCACCAGTGATGGCCGTGGGTACACAGATACGCAGTATTTT. Translated: CATSDGRGYTDTQYF.

The gene calls are TRBV7-6 and TRBJ2-1; 8 bases are shared with TRBD1. The CDR3 sequence is 16 residues long. Germline CDR1 and CDR2: SGHVS and FNYEAQ. The trim removed 5 bases at V and 1 base at J, leaving 7 bases unmatched. CDR3 in amino acids: CASSLEQGGSYNEQFF. CDR3 coding DNA: TGTGCCAGCAGCCTCGAACAGGGGGGATCCTACAATGAGCAGTTCTTC.

This clonotype appeared a few times. The chain links TRBV7-8 to TRBJ2-5; TRBD2 is a possible D gene (6 bases). V was trimmed by 1 base and J by 1 base, leaving 13 bases between them. CDR1 and CDR2 from the germline V gene are SGHVS and FQNEAQ. The CDR3 extends over 16 amino acids. For the CDR3, the DNA is TGTGCCAGCAGCTTAGTCATCGTCGGGGGCCAAGAGACCCAGTACTTC. The encoded protein is CASSLVIVGGQETQYF.

This clonotype was detected only a few times. The V gene is TRBV9, the J gene TRBJ1-3, with a weak D call TRBD1 (6 bases). This CDR3 is built from 14 residues. Trimming left V 3 bases short and J 2 bases short, with 9 bases between. Germline-derived CDR1 and CDR2 are SGDLS and YYNGEE. This chain's CDR3 is CASSARGAGNTIYF. CDR3 sequence (DNA): TGTGCCAGCAGCGCGAGGGGGGCTGGAAACACCATATATTTT.

This clonotype was detected only a few times. This chain links TRBV3-1 with TRBJ2-3; D is unresolved. This CDR3 has 13 residues. Germline V gives CDR1 LGHDT, CDR2 YNNKEL (reference sequence). V gave up 0 bases and J gave up 8 bases, with 9 bases separating them. DNA of the CDR3: TGTGCCAGCAGCCAAGAACGGAGTGGTACGCAGTATTTT. Amino acids: CASSQERSGTQYF.

This clonotype was seen a few times. This sequence joins TRBV7-2 and TRBJ2-5, with TRBD1 identical over 7 bases. There are 15 residues in the CDR3. In germline, CDR1 is SGHTA, CDR2 FQGNSA. V shed 5 bases and J 6 bases; nucleotides not matched to a gene: 12. The CDR3 spells CASSLVAGGSKTQYF. The DNA for the CDR3 is TGTGCCAGCAGCCTCGTGGCAGGGGGATCAAAGACCCAGTACTTC.

This clonotype was seen more than once but under ten times. The chain employs TRBV30 and TRBJ2-2; no definite D call. The V gene's germline CDR1 is GTSNPN and CDR2 SVGIG (reference sequence). The CDR3 totals 12 residues. V lost 0 bases and J lost 5, with 4 bases in between. The CDR3 region has the DNA TGTGCCTGGAGTGTCTCGACCGGGGAGCTGTTTTTT. It is translated as CAWSVSTGELFF.

Only a few counts were recorded for this clonotype. The chain employs TRBV9 and TRBJ2-5; possibly TRBD2 for D (6 bases). The CDR3 spans 16 residues. CDR1 SGDLS and CDR2 YYNGEE come from the germline V gene. V lost 0 bases and J 5 bases, leaving 17 bases between the germline ends. CDR3 sequence (DNA): TGTGCCAGCAGCGTAGTAGCGGAGCCCTGGGCGGAGACCCAGTACTTC. This codes for CASSVVAEPWAETQYF.

The chain has TRBV29-1 and TRBJ2-3; D gene unclear. V gave up 5 bases and J gave up 0 bases, with 12 bases separating them. Germline CDR1 reads SQVTM; CDR2 reads ANQGSEA. The CDR3 length is 14 residues. The CDR3 DNA reads as TGCAGCGTTTCCCCAGGATCTAGCACAGATACGCAGTATTTT. This codes for CSVSPGSSTDTQYF.

This clonotype was picked up a small number of times. The rearrangement joins TRBV20-1 to TRBJ2-3, with TRBD2 as a possible D gene (6 bases). There are 14 residues in the CDR3. Trimming pared 7 bases from V and 0 bases from J, leaving 14 bases between. The V gene's germline CDR1 is DFQATT and CDR2 SNEGSKA (reference sequence). The CDR3 loop reads CSGVLAQSTDTQYF. The CDR3 DNA reads TGCAGTGGGGTACTAGCTCAGAGCACAGATACGCAGTATTTT.

This clonotype is a singleton in its sample. In DNA form, the CDR3 reads TGTGCCAGCAGCGTCTTAGCGGGGGGGAGCTACGAGCAGTACTTC. It is translated as CASSVLAGGSYEQYF. V gene TRBV9 combines with J gene TRBJ2-7; TRBD2 matches at 11 bases. There are 15 residues in the CDR3. The trim removed 2 bases at V and 3 bases at J, leaving 4 bases unmatched. Germline V gene data show CDR1 as SGDLS and CDR2 as YYNGEE.

The table lists this clonotype with a few counts. Written as DNA, the CDR3 is TGCAGTGCTTTTGGCGGGGTTAGCACAGATACGCAGTATTTT. Translation: CSAFGGVSTDTQYF. V is TRBV20-1 and J is TRBJ2-3, with a weak D call TRBD2 (6 bases). The CDR3 sequence is 14 residues long. The ends were cut back, 5 bases at V and 0 bases at J, with 12 bases in the middle. Germline V gene data show CDR1 as DFQATT and CDR2 as SNEGSKA (reference sequence).

V and J are TRBV6-5 and TRBJ1-1; no definite D call. Germline lookup yields CDR1 MNHEY and CDR2 SVGAGI. The CDR3 is made up of 15 amino acids. V lost 0 bases and J lost 1, with 9 bases in between. The CDR3 loop reads CASSYSYNQNTEAFF. CDR3 nucleotide sequence: TGTGCCAGCAGTTACTCGTACAACCAGAACACTGAAGCTTTCTTT.

The chain combines TRBV20-1 with TRBJ2-3; TRBD2 agrees at 8 bases. CDR3 size: 14 residues. J gave up 1 base and V 3 bases, and 3 bases lay outside the gene matches. Germline assignment: CDR1 DFQATT and CDR2 SNEGSKA (reference sequence). The CDR3 spells CSASPTSGTDTQYF. As DNA, the CDR3 is TGCAGTGCTAGCCCGACTAGCGGCACAGATACGCAGTATTTT.

Only a few counts were recorded for this clonotype. The V gene is TRBV7-9, the J gene TRBJ2-1; D gene ambiguous. Trimming removed 2 bases at V and 3 bases at J, with 17 bases between. Germline lookup yields CDR1 SEHNR and CDR2 FQNEAQ (reference sequence). The CDR3 spans 17 residues. The CDR3 loop is CASSLNPGRINYNEQFF. As DNA, the CDR3 is TGTGCCAGCAGCTTAAATCCCGGACGGATTAACTACAATGAGCAGTTCTTC.

This clonotype was seen more than once but under ten times. The chain recombines TRBV7-8 with TRBJ1-4, with a weak D call TRBD1 (6 bases). There are 15 residues in the CDR3. Germline V CDR1 and CDR2: SGHVS, FQNEAQ. V was shortened by 5 bases and J by 8 bases, with 18 bases between the two germline ends. For the CDR3, the DNA is TGTGCCAGCAGCCCAAGACAGGTGACTGCCGAAAAACTGTTTTTT. It specifies CASSPRQVTAEKLFF.

There are a few counts of this clonotype. In DNA, the CDR3 is TGCAGCGTTGACCGAAGGGGTGTAGAGACCCAGTACTTC. Protein product: CSVDRRGVETQYF. The rearrangement joins TRBV29-1 to TRBJ2-5; D might be TRBD1 (5 bases). The CDR3 length is 13 residues. Trimming cost V 3 bases and J 4 bases, with 12 bases left between them. CDR1 and CDR2 (germline): SQVTM, ANQGSEA.